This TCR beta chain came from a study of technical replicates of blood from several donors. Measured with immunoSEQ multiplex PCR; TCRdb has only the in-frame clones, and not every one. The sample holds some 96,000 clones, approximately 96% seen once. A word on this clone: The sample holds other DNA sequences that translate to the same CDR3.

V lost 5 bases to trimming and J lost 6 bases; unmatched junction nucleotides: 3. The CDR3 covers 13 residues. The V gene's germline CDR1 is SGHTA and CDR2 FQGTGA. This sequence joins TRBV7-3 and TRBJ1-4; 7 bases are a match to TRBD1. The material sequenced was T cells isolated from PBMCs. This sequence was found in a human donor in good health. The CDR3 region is CASSLDRDEKLFF. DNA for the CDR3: TGTGCCAGCAGCCTAGACAGGGATGAAAAACTGTTTTTT. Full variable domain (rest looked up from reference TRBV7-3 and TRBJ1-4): GAGVSQTPSNKVTEKGKYVELRCDPISGHTALYWYRQSLGQGPEFLIYFQGTGAADDSGLPNDRFFAVRPEGSVSTLKIQRTERGDSAVYLCASSLDRDEKLFFGSGTQLSVL.